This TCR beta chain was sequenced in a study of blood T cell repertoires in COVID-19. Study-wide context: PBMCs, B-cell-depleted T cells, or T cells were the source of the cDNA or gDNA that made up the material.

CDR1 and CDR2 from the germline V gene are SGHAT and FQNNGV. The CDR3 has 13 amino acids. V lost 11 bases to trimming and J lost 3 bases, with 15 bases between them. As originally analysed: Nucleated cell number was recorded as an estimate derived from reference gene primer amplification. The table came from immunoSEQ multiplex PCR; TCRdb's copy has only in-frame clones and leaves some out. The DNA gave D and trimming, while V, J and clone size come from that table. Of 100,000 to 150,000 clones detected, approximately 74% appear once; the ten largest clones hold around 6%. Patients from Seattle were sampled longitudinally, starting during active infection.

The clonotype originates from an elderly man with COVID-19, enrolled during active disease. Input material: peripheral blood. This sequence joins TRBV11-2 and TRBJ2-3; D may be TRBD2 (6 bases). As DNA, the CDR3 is TGTGCCTCATGGCGGGATGGGACAGATACGCAGTATTTT. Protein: CASWRDGTDTQYF.